Sequencing of this T cell receptor beta chain was carried out in a study of cytomegalovirus exposure and HLA in healthy donors. Whole-study context: The 120 or so validation repertoires and the roughly 700 first-cohort repertoires shared a platform, a later analysis reported. Overall study results and limits: The authors listed approximately 150 TCR beta chains as cytomegalovirus-associated. Diagnosis of cytomegalovirus status made by the classifier reportedly showed high specificity and sensitivity.

This table comes from immunoSEQ multiplex PCR, and its TCRdb copy is limited to in-frame clones, with some not included. The sample yields some 71,000 clones, about 94% seen once. Germline CDR1 is SNHLY and CDR2 is FYNNEI. Trimming shortened V by 10 bases and J by 3 bases, and 16 bases separated the two germline ends. The CDR3 totals 14 residues. Worth noting for this clone: Its antigen is currently unknown.

Specimen: PBMCs. This clonotype was sampled from a young woman in good health and CMV-seronegative. The chain couples TRBV2 to TRBJ2-1; TRBD2 is a possible D gene (6 bases). CDR3 nucleotides: TGTGCCACCGGACCGGGACTCCTCTACAATGAGCAGTTCTTC. It codes for CATGPGLLYNEQFF. Based on the CDR3 plus reference TRBV2 and TRBJ2-1, the full variable domain is EPEVTQTPSHQVTQMGQEVILRCVPISNHLYFYWYRQILGQKVEFLVSFYNNEISEKSEIFDDQFSVERPDGSNFTLKIRSTKLEDSAMYFCATGPGLLYNEQFFGPGTRLTVL.